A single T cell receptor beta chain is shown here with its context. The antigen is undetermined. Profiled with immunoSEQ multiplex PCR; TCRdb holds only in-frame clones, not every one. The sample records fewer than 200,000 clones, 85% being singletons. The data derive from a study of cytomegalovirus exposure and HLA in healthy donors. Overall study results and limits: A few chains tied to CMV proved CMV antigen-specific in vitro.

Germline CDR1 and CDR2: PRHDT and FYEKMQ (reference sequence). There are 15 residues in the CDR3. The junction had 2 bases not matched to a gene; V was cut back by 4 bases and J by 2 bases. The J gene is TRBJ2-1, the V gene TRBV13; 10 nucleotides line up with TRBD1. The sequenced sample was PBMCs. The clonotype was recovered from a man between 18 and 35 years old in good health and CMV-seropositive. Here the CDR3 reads CASSYGQGAYNEQFF. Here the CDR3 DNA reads TGTGCCAGCAGCTACGGACAGGGGGCCTACAATGAGCAGTTCTTC.